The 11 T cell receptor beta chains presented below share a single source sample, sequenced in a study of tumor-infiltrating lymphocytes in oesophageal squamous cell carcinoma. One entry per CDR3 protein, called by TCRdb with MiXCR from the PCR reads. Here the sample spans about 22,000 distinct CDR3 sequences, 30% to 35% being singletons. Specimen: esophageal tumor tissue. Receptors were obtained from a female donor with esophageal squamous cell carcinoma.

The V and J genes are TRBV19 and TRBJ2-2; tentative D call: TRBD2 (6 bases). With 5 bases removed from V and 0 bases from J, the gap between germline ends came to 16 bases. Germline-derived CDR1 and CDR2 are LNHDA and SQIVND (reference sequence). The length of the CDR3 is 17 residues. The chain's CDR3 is CASSPGVGGANTGELFF. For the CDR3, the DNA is TGTGCCAGTAGTCCCGGTGTGGGGGGTGCGAACACCGGGGAGCTGTTTTTT. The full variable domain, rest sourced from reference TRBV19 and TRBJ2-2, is DGGITQSPKYLFRKEGQNVTLSCEQNLNHDAMYWYRQDPGQGLRLIYYSQIVNDFQKGDIAEGYSVSREKKESFPLTVTSAQKNPTAFYLCASSPGVGGANTGELFFGEGSRLTVL.

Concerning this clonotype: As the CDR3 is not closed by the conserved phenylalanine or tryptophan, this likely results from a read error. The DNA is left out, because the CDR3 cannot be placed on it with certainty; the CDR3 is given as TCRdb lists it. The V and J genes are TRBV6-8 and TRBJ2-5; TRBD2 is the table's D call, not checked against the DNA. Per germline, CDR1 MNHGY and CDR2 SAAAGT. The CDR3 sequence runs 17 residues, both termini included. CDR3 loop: CASTLEGGEHSPLHFGN.

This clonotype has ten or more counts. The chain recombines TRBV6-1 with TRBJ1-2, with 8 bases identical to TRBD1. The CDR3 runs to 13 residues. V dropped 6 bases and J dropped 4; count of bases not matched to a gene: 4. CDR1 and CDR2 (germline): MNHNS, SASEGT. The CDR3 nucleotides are TGTGCCAGCAGGATAACAGGGGGCTATGGCTACACCTTC. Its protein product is CASRITGGYGYTF.

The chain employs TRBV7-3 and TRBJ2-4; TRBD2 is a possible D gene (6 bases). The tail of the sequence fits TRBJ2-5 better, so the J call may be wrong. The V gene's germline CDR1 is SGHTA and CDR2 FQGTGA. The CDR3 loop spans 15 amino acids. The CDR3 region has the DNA TGTGCCAGCAGCTTAACGGAGGGCCCCAAGGAGACCCAGTACTTC. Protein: CASSLTEGPKETQYF.

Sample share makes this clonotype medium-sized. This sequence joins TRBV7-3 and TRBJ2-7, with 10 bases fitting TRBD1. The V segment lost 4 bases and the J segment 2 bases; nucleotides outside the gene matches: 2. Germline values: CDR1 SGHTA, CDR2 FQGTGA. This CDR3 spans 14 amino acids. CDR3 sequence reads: CASSWDRGPYEQYF. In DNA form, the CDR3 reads TGTGCCAGCAGCTGGGACAGGGGACCCTACGAGCAGTACTTC.

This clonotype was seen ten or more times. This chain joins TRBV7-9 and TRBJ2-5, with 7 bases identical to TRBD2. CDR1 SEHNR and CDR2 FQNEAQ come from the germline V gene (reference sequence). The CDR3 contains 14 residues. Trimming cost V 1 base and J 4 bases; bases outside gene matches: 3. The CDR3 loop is CASSLVGGGETQYF. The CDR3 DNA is TGTGCCAGCAGCTTAGTTGGGGGGGGAGAGACCCAGTACTTC.

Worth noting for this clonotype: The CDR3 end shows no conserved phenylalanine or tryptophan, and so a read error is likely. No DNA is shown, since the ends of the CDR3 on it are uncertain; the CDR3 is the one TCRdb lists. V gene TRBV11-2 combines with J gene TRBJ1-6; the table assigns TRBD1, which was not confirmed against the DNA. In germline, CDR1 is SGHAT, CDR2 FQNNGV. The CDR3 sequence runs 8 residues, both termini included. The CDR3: CASSLAPL.

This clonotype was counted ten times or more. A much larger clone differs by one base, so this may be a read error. CDR3 in DNA: TGTGCCAGCAGACCGACAGGGTTGTTTAATGAGCAGTACTTC. Protein sequence: CASRPTGLFNEQYF. The chain recombines TRBV6-1 with TRBJ2-1; TRBD1 matches at 7 bases. Near its end, the DNA agrees better with TRBJ2-7, so the J call may be wrong. The CDR3 totals 14 residues. CDR1 is MNHNS, CDR2 SASEGT, per germline.

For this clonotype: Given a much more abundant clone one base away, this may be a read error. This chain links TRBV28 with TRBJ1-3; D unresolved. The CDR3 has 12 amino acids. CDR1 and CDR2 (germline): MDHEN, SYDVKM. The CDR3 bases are TGTGCCAACAGTTTATCGGCCCGCCTTCTATATTTT. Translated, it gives CANSLSARLLYF.

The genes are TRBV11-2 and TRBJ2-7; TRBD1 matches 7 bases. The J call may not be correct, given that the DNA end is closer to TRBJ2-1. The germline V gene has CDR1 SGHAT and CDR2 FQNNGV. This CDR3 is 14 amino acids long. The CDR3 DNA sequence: TGTGCCAGCAGTCGTGACAGGGATTCCTACGAGCAGTTCTTC. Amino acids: CASSRDRDSYEQFF.

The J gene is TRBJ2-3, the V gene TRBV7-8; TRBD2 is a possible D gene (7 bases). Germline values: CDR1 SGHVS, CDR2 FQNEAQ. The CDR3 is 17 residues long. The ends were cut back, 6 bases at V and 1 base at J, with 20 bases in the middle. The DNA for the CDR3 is TGTGCCAGCAGTTTAAGCGGGACGGGGGGCGGCACAGATACGCAGTATTTT. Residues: CASSLSGTGGGTDTQYF.